Below, 27 T cell receptor beta chains from the same sample are listed, as sequenced in a study of blood T cell repertoires in COVID-19. Generated by immunoSEQ multiplex PCR, the TCRdb table keeps only in-frame clones and is missing some. The data contain approximately 250,000 clones, roughly 90% of them seen just once; the ten biggest clones take up 1%. Sequencing used PBMCs or T cells enriched from blood (not recorded which). Receptors were obtained from a woman aged 25 to 39 who had recovered from COVID-19.

The chain uses TRBV6-4 and TRBJ2-7; a weak D match, TRBD2 (6 bases). Trimming shortened V by 0 bases and J by 2 bases, and 14 bases separated the two germline ends. CDR3 length: 16 residues. CDR1 and CDR2 from the germline V gene are MRHNA and SNTAGT. CDR3 loop: CASSDSGGGNPYEQYF. CDR3 nucleotides: TGTGCCAGCAGTGACTCAGGAGGAGGGAACCCCTACGAGCAGTACTTC.

The chain links TRBV2 to TRBJ2-1; D not resolved. The CDR3 totals 12 residues. With 2 bases removed from V and 6 bases from J, the gap between germline ends came to 5 bases. CDR1 and CDR2 (germline): SNHLY, FYNNEI. The CDR3 loop reads CASSEYFNEQFF. The CDR3 DNA reads as TGTGCCAGCAGTGAATATTTCAATGAGCAGTTCTTC.

In its sample, this clone was seen a few times. The CDR3 bases are TGTGCCAGCACCGCCCGACAGAGTGCAACTAATGAAAAACTGTTTTTT. The encoded protein is CASTARQSATNEKLFF. The rearrangement links TRBV2 to TRBJ1-4, with a weak D call TRBD1 (5 bases). V shed 7 bases and J shed 0 bases, with 15 bases lying between them. CDR3 length: 16 residues. Germline CDR1 is SNHLY and CDR2 is FYNNEI.

The chain recombines TRBV7-3 with TRBJ2-7, with D maybe TRBD1 (5 bases). The CDR3 is 13 residues long. The germline CDR1 and CDR2 sequences are SGHTA and FQGTGA. V lost 8 bases to trimming and J lost 4 bases, with 15 bases between them. CDR3 sequence reads: CASARTTGYEQYF. The CDR3 DNA is TGTGCCAGCGCCCGGACCACAGGATACGAGCAGTACTTC.

The chain recombines TRBV27 with TRBJ2-4; unclear D gene. With 4 bases removed from V and 1 base from J, the gap between germline ends came to 8 bases. The germline V gene has CDR1 MNHEY and CDR2 SMNVEV (reference sequence). The length of the CDR3 is 14 residues. DNA for the CDR3: TGTGCCAGCAGTTCTATATGGGCCAAAAACATTCAGTACTTC. Translated, it gives CASSSIWAKNIQYF.

V and J are TRBV10-3 and TRBJ2-5, with 8 bases matching TRBD2. Germline trimming cut 5 bases from V and 4 bases from J; bases unmatched to any gene: 15. Germline-derived CDR1 and CDR2 are ENHRY and SYGVKD. The CDR3 has 17 amino acids. The CDR3 spells CAISSILSGAQGETQYF. Written as DNA, the CDR3 is TGTGCCATCAGTTCAATACTTAGCGGGGCCCAAGGAGAGACCCAGTACTTC.

This chain uses TRBV7-6 with TRBJ2-2; TRBD2 agrees at 8 bases. V was clipped by 5 bases and J by 3 bases; unmatched bases: 14. The CDR3 totals 18 residues. From germline, CDR1 is SGHVS and CDR2 FNYEAQ. The CDR3 DNA is TGTGCCAGCAGCCAAAATCGATTGAGCGGGAGAGACACCGGGGAGCTGTTTTTT. It translates to CASSQNRLSGRDTGELFF. The full variable domain, completed using reference TRBV7-6 and TRBJ2-2, is GAGVSQSPRYKVTKRGQDVALRCDPISGHVSLYWYRQALGQGPEFLTYFNYEAQQDKSGLPNDRFSAERPEGSISTLTIQRTEQRDSAMYRCASSQNRLSGRDTGELFFGEGSRLTVL.

V and J are TRBV19 and TRBJ2-1; 9 bases map to TRBD2. Germline lookup yields CDR1 LNHDA and CDR2 SQIVND (reference sequence). V gave up 8 bases and J gave up 6 bases; unmatched junction bases: 11. The CDR3 is 15 amino acids. CDR3 residues: CASSSRLAAFNEQFF. CDR3 nucleotide sequence: TGTGCCAGTTCGTCCAGACTAGCGGCCTTCAATGAGCAGTTCTTC.

The rearrangement joins TRBV28 to TRBJ2-5, with D possibly being TRBD1 (5 bases). This CDR3 is built from 13 residues. The germline V gene has CDR1 MDHEN and CDR2 SYDVKM. The V gene lost 5 bases and the J gene lost 5 bases, with 12 bases spanning the gap. CDR3 loop: CASSQIRVETQYF. The CDR3 bases are TGTGCCAGCAGTCAAATCAGGGTGGAGACCCAGTACTTC.

The chain carries TRBV28 and TRBJ1-1, with 7 bases fitting TRBD1. The CDR3 extends over 14 amino acids. CDR1 and CDR2 from the germline V gene are MDHEN and SYDVKM. V lost 4 bases, J lost 3 bases, and 5 bases stayed unmatched. CDR3 sequence (DNA): TGTGCCAGCAGTTCACATGGACAGGACACTGAAGCTTTCTTT. Protein sequence: CASSSHGQDTEAFF.

The rearrangement joins TRBV2 to TRBJ1-1, with D perhaps matching TRBD1 (6 bases). The CDR3 is 15 amino acids. V was shortened by 7 bases and J by 4 bases, with 19 bases between the two germline ends. Germline lookup yields CDR1 SNHLY and CDR2 FYNNEI. The CDR3 region has the DNA TGTGCCAGCAAGCTCGGAGGGGGGGCGAGCACTGAAGCTTTCTTT. Translation gives CASKLGGGASTEAFF.

V usage is TRBV30 and J usage is TRBJ1-2; 7 nucleotides line up with TRBD1. The CDR3 extends over 18 amino acids. V trimming: 4 bases; J trimming: 0 bases; junction bases outside the gene matches: 17. CDR1 and CDR2 from the germline V gene are GTSNPN and SVGIG (reference sequence). This CDR3 is CAWIRSRDRRQANYGYTF. Here the CDR3 DNA reads TGTGCCTGGATTCGTAGCCGGGACAGAAGACAAGCTAACTATGGCTACACCTTC.

J is TRBJ2-1 and V is TRBV7-2; 7 bases map to TRBD2. The CDR3 runs to 14 residues. V lost 7 bases and J lost 4; bases outside the gene matches: 7. Germline-derived CDR1 and CDR2 are SGHTA and FQGNSA. CDR3 protein: CASIPGGGYNEQFF. Here the CDR3 DNA reads TGTGCCAGCATCCCGGGGGGAGGGTACAATGAGCAGTTCTTC.

The rearrangement uses TRBV11-2 and TRBJ1-5; no reliable D call. V was shortened by 1 base and J by 4 bases, with 5 bases between the two germline ends. Per germline, CDR1 SGHAT and CDR2 FQNNGV. This CDR3 comprises 13 residues. CDR3 residues: CASSLGENQPQHF. CDR3 DNA sequence: TGTGCCAGCAGCTTAGGGGAGAATCAGCCCCAGCATTTT.

The genes are TRBV6-6 and TRBJ1-1; tentatively, D is TRBD1 (5 bases). The germline V and J ends were trimmed by 6 bases and 2 bases, with 10 bases remaining between them. The CDR3 is 13 amino acids. Germline V lookup: CDR1 MNHNY, CDR2 SVGAGI (reference sequence). The CDR3 DNA reads TGTGCCAGCAGAGGTACAGGAAACACTGAAGCTTTCTTT. Protein: CASRGTGNTEAFF.

The chain combines TRBV28 with TRBJ1-1; D may be TRBD1 (5 bases). Deletions cut 10 bases from V and 1 base from J, with 16 bases between. Germline V gene lookup returns CDR1 MDHEN and CDR2 SYDVKM. The CDR3 loop spans 14 amino acids. CDR3 loop: CATSVGGRNTEAFF. For the CDR3, the DNA is TGTGCCACCTCGGTCGGGGGTCGGAACACTGAAGCTTTCTTT.

The rearrangement links TRBV27 to TRBJ1-2, with 8 bases identical to TRBD1. The ends lost 6 bases at V and 5 bases at J; junction bases unmatched: 5. CDR1 and CDR2 (germline): MNHEY, SMNVEV (reference sequence). This CDR3 has 13 residues. The CDR3 spells CASSGQGAYGYTF. In DNA form, the CDR3 reads TGTGCCAGCAGCGGACAGGGAGCTTATGGCTACACCTTC.

The chain employs TRBV19 and TRBJ2-1; possibly TRBD1 for D (6 bases). The CDR3 has 12 amino acids. Deletions cut 6 bases from V and 9 bases from J, with 12 bases between. Germline V gene sequence: CDR1 LNHDA, CDR2 SQIVND (reference sequence). The CDR3 nucleotides are TGTGCCAGTAGCCACACAGGGTTTGAGCAGTTCTTC. This codes for CASSHTGFEQFF.

V usage is TRBV21-1 and J usage is TRBJ1-5; the table gives TRBD1 as D, unverified against the DNA. TRBV21-1 is listed as a pseudogene. The CDR3 runs 14 residues. The CDR3 nucleotides are TGTGCCAGCAGCAAAGGGACAGGGAGTTTACCCCAGCATTTT. Protein product: CASSKGTGSLPQHF.

The V call is TRBV5-1, the J call TRBJ1-6; 7 nucleotides agree with TRBD1. The CDR3 extends over 15 amino acids. Germline V gene sequence: CDR1 SGHRS, CDR2 YFSETQ. J lost 5 bases, V lost 0 bases, and 2 bases had no gene match. The CDR3 spells CASSLGQGNNSPLHF. As DNA, the CDR3 is TGCGCCAGCAGCTTGGGACAGGGCAATAATTCACCCCTCCACTTT.

This chain connects TRBV2 to TRBJ1-3, with 10 bases that match TRBD1. This CDR3 region has 14 residues. The germline gives CDR1 SNHLY, CDR2 FYNNEI. Trimming cost V 7 bases and J 8 bases; bases outside gene matches: 8. The CDR3 DNA reads TGTGCCAGCACCTGGACAGGGGGAAGGGACACCATATATTTT. The encoded protein is CASTWTGGRDTIYF.

The V and J genes are TRBV18 and TRBJ1-4; tentatively, D is TRBD1 (5 bases). CDR1 is KGHSH and CDR2 is LQKENI in the germline V gene. The V gene lost 6 bases and the J gene lost 4 bases, with 9 bases spanning the gap. This CDR3 has 13 amino acids. DNA for the CDR3: TGTGCCAGCTCGACAGCGAGTAATGAAAAACTGTTTTTT. This encodes CASSTASNEKLFF. The full variable domain, in which reference TRBV18 and TRBJ1-4 provide the parts outside the CDR3, is NAGVMQNPRHLVRRRGQEARLRCSPMKGHSHVYWYRQLPEEGLKFMVYLQKENIIDESGMPKERFSAEFPKEGPSILRIQQVVRGDSAAYFCASSTASNEKLFFGSGTQLSVL.

The CDR3 DNA reads TGTGCCAGCAGCTTATTTGCGGGGTTATCAGATACGCAGTATTTT. Translated, it gives CASSLFAGLSDTQYF. This sequence joins TRBV7-3 and TRBJ2-3; a weak D match, TRBD2 (6 bases). The CDR3 is made up of 15 amino acids. V lost 2 bases and J lost 4, with 13 bases in between. The germline gives CDR1 SGHTA, CDR2 FQGTGA.

V is TRBV29-1 and J is TRBJ1-5, with a weak D call TRBD1 (6 bases). The germline V and J ends were trimmed by 6 bases and 5 bases, with 14 bases remaining between them. The germline V gene encodes CDR1 SQVTM and CDR2 ANQGSEA. CDR3 size: 13 residues. In DNA, the CDR3 is TGCAGCGTACAGGGTGCCGTTTATCAGCCCCAGCATTTT. Protein sequence: CSVQGAVYQPQHF.

This clone was counted only a few times. DNA for the CDR3: TGTGCCAGCAGAGCTATTCCCCGGGACAGGGATGGCTACACCTTC. This sequence encodes CASRAIPRDRDGYTF. The chain carries TRBV6-5 and TRBJ1-2, with 9 bases aligning to TRBD1. Unmatched junction bases numbered 11, after V lost 6 bases and J lost 6 bases. Germline CDR1 MNHEY, CDR2 SVGAGI. The length of the CDR3 is 15 residues.

The chain links TRBV18 to TRBJ2-7; 8 bases align to TRBD1. V dropped 5 bases and J dropped 2; count of bases not matched to a gene: 11. From germline, CDR1 is KGHSH and CDR2 LQKENI. CDR3 length: 16 amino acids. CDR3 DNA: TGTGCCAGCTCAGAAAGTCCCGGGACAGGCCCCTACGAGCAGTACTTC. Protein sequence: CASSESPGTGPYEQYF.

This chain links TRBV18 with TRBJ1-1, with 8 bases that match TRBD1. After removal of 1 base from V and 6 bases from J, the junction contained 7 bases not matched to a gene. The germline V gene encodes CDR1 KGHSH and CDR2 LQKENI. The CDR3 sequence is 15 residues long. The CDR3 reads CASSPLNQGQAEAFF. Here the CDR3 DNA reads TGTGCCAGCTCACCACTCAACCAGGGACAGGCTGAAGCTTTCTTT.